This note documents a single T cell receptor (beta chain) sequence. Its target antigen remains unknown. Base qualities are not provided; no much larger clone lies one nucleotide away. Trimming costs V 4 bases and J 4 bases, and their ends lie 5 bases apart. CDR1 KGHSH and CDR2 LQKENI are derived from the germline V gene. Reading from cysteine to phenylalanine, the CDR3 counts 13 amino acids. Only CDR3 DNA is held: 39 bases, read in frame from base 1. The source of the sample is a study of blood T cell repertoires in COVID-19 (TCRdb year 2020). Study-level background: Samples covering the acute and convalescent phases of COVID-19 were provided by collaborators in the United States, Italy and Spain. Samples were obtained from the ongoing ImmuneRACE study (first 160 participants) and from approximately 1,200 subjects provided by 6 global collaborators. Where available, HLA class I and class II types were obtained from metadata supplied by the sample provider rather than from assay-based typing. The material from the prospective study consisted of cDNA or gDNA derived from T cells, B-cell-depleted T cells, or PBMCs. Deeply sampled blood TCRbeta repertoires from subjects exposed to, actively infected with, or recovered from COVID-19 were included in the dataset. A freely available public database, intended as a resource for researchers studying the immune response to SARS-CoV-2, is where the repertoires were released. A de-identified subject ID, COVID-19 status, age in years and sex were almost always included in the sample metadata. What the study reported, not specific to this receptor: The amount of clinical and demographic metadata varied by source and participant and was provided uncurated.

TCRbeta CDR3 regions were amplified from genomic DNA using the immunoSEQ Assay, a bias-controlled multiplex PCR. Per the original workflow: The number of nucleated cells in each sample was estimated from the amplification of reference gene primers within the assay. Sequence reads were collapsed and filtered to measure the absolute abundance of every unique TCRbeta CDR3 rearrangement. For each sample, productive Simpson clonality was calculated by taking the square root of Simpson's diversity index across productive rearrangements. TCRdb holds this immuneACCESS table with in-frame rearrangements only. Some clones are missing; in checked studies, unresolved V genes explain under half, and the rest has no known cause. D and trimming were read from the DNA, whereas the V and J calls and clone size are those reported in that table. The sample yields roughly 100,000 clones; 80% were counted once. The ten largest clones take up 19% of the sample.

Each collaborating institution followed its own protocols to collect whole blood in K2EDTA tubes. For TCRbeta analysis, collaborators shipped samples in one of three forms: frozen whole blood, isolated PBMCs, or DNA extracted from either of those sample types. The sequenced sample consisted of peripheral blood. The chain uses TRBV18 and TRBJ2-6; the D gene remains uncertain. This TCR was recovered from a human donor in a cohort sampled during active COVID-19. The sequenced DNA is TGTGCCAGCTCACAATCAGGGGCCAACGTCCTGACTTTC. This gives the protein CASSQSGANVLTF.